The present entry profiles one T cell receptor beta chain with its context. The data were obtained in a study of blood T cell repertoires in COVID-19. About the study: Collection of acute and convalescent COVID-19 samples took place in the United States, Italy and Spain. The analysed material was cDNA or gDNA that came from T cells, B-cell-depleted T cells, or PBMCs.

The CDR3 has 16 residues. Germline V lookup: CDR1 SGHNT, CDR2 YENEEA. V gave up 5 bases and J gave up 4 bases; unmatched junction bases: 12. Original data processing: Estimation of nucleated cell counts relied on the amplification of reference gene primers. Generated by immunoSEQ multiplex PCR, the TCRdb table keeps only in-frame clones and is missing some. The DNA gave D and trimming, while V, J and clone size come from that table. The table includes fewer than 250,000 clones, about nine tenths detected once. The chain recombines TRBV11-3 with TRBJ2-3; 7 nucleotides agree with TRBD2. The source is a woman aged 60-70 years who had recovered from COVID-19. Sample: peripheral blood. For the CDR3, the DNA is TGTGCCAGCAGCCTCGGGACTACCACAAGGGCAGATACGCAGTATTTT. Translation gives CASSLGTTTRADTQYF.